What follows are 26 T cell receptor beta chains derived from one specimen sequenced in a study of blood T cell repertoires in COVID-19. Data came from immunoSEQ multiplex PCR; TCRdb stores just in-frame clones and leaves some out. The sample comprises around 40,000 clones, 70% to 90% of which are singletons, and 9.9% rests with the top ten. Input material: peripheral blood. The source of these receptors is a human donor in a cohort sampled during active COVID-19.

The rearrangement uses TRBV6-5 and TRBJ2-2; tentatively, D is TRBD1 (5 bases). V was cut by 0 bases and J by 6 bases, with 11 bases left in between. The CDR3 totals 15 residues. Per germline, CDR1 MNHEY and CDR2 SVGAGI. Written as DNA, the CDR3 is TGTGCCAGCAGTTACTCACCACAGGCGGCCGGGGAGCTGTTTTTT. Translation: CASSYSPQAAGELFF.

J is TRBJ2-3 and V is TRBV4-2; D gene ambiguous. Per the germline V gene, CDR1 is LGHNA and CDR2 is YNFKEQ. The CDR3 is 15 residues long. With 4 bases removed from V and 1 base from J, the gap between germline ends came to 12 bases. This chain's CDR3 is CASSPFLQGTDTQYF. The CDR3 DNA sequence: TGTGCCAGCAGCCCCTTTTTGCAGGGCACAGATACGCAGTATTTT.

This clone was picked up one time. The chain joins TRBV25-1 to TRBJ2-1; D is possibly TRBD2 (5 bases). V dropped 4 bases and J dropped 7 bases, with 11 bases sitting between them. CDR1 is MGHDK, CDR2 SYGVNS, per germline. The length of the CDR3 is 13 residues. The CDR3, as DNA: TGTGCCAGCAGTGCGGGAACATTAAATGAGCAGTTCTTC. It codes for CASSAGTLNEQFF.

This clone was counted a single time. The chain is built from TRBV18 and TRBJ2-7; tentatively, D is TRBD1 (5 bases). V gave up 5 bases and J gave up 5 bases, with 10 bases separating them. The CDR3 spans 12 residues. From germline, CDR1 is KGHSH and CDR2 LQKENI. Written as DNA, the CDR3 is TGTGCCAGCTCAGCCGACAGAGACGAGCAGTACTTC. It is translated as CASSADRDEQYF.

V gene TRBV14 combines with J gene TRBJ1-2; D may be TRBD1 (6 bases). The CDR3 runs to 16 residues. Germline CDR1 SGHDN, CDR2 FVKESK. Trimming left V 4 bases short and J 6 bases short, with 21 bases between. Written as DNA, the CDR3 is TGTGCCAGCAGCCGAATACAGGGTGAAAGATTTAATGGCTACACCTTC. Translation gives CASSRIQGERFNGYTF.

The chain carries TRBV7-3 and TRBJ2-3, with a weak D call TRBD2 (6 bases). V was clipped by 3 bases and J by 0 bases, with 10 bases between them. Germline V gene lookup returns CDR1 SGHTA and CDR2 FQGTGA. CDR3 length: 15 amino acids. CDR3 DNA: TGTGCCAGCAGCTTGGGACTTACAAGCACAGATACGCAGTATTTT. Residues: CASSLGLTSTDTQYF.

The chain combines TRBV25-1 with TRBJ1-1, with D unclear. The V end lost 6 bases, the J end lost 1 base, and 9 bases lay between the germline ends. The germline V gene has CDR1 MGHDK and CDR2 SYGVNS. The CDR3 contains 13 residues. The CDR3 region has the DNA TGTGCCAGCAGACAGTTATGGAACACTGAAGCTTTCTTT. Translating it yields CASRQLWNTEAFF. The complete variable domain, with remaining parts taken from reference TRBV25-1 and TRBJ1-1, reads EADIYQTPRYLVIGTGKKITLECSQTMGHDKMYWYQQDPGMELHLIHYSYGVNSTEKGDLSSESTVSRIRTEHFPLTLESARPSHTSQYLCASRQLWNTEAFFGQGTRLTVV.

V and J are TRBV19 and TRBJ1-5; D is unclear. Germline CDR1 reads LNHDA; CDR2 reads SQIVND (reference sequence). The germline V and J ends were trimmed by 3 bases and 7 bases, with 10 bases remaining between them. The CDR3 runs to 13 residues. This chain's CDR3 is CASSISLLQPQHF. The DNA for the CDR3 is TGTGCCAGTAGTATCTCCCTCTTGCAGCCCCAGCATTTT.

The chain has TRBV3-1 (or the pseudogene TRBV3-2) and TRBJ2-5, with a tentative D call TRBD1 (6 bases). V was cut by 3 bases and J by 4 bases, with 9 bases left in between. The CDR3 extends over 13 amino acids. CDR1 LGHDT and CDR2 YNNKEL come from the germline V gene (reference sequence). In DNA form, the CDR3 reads TGTGCCAGCAGCCAGATGGGGGCAGAGACCCAGTACTTC. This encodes CASSQMGAETQYF.

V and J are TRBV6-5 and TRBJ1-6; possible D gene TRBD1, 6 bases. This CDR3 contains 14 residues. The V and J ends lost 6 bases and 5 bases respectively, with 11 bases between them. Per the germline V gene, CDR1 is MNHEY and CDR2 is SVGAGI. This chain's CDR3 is CASSNRVDNSPLHF. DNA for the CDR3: TGTGCCAGCAGCAACAGGGTAGATAATTCACCCCTCCACTTT.

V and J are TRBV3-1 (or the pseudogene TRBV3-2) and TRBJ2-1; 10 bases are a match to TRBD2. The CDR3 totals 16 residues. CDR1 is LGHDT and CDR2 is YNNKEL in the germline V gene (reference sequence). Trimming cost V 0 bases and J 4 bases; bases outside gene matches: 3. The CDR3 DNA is TGTGCCAGCAGCCAAGAAGGACTAGCGGTATACAATGAGCAGTTCTTC. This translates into CASSQEGLAVYNEQFF.

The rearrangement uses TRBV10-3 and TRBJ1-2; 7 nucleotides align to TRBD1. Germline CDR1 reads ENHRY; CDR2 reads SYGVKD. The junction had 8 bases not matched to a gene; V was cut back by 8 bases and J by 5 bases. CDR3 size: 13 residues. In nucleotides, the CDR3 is TGTGCCATCTCGCGTGAACAGGGGTATGGCTACACCTTC. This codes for CAISREQGYGYTF.

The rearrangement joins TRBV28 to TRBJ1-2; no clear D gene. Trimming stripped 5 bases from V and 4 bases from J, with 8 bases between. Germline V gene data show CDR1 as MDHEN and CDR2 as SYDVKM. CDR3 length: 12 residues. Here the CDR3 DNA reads TGTGCCAGCAGTCTCACAAGCTATGGCTACACCTTC. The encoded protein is CASSLTSYGYTF.

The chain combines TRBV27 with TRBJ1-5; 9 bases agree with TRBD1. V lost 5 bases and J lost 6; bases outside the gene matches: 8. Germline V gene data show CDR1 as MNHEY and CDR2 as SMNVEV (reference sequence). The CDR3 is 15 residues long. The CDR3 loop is CASSGGTGSGQPQHF. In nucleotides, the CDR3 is TGTGCCAGCAGTGGGGGGACAGGGTCCGGTCAGCCCCAGCATTTT.

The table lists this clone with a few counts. The CDR3 spells CASSTAYEQYF. CDR3 DNA sequence: TGTGCCAGTAGTACCGCCTACGAGCAGTACTTC. The rearrangement uses TRBV19 and TRBJ2-7; D uncertain. V was trimmed by 4 bases and J by 2 bases, leaving 3 bases between them. This CDR3 region has 11 residues. Germline assignment: CDR1 LNHDA and CDR2 SQIVND (reference sequence).

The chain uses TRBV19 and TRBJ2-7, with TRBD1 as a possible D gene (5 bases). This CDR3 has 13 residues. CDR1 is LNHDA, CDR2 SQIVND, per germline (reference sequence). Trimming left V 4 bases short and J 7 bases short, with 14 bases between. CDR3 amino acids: CASSTRNRIEQYF. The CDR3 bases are TGTGCCAGTAGTACTCGTAACAGGATAGAGCAGTACTTC.

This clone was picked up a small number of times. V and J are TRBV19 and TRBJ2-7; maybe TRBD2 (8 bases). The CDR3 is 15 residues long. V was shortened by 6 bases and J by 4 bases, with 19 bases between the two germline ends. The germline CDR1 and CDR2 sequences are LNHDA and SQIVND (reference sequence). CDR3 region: CASRAGTAGAYEQYF. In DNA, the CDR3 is TGTGCCAGTAGGGCGGGGACAGCGGGAGCGTACGAGCAGTACTTC.

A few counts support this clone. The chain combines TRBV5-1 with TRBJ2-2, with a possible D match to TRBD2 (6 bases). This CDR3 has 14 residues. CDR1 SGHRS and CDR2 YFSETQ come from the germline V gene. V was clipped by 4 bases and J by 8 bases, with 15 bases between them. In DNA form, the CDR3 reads TGCGCCAGCAGCAACGACCTAGCGTATGGGGAGCTGTTTTTT. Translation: CASSNDLAYGELFF.

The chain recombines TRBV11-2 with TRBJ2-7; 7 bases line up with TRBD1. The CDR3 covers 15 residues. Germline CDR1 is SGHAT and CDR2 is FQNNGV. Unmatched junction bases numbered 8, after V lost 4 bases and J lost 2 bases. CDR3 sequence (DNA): TGTGCCAGCAGCTCGGGACAGACTAAGGCCTACGAGCAGTACTTC. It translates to CASSSGQTKAYEQYF.

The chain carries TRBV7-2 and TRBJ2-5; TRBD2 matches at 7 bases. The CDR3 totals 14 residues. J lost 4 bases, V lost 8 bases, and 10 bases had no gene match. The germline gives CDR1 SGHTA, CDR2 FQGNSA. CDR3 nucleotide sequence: TGTGCCAGCCTTGGAGGCGGGAGTGGAGAGACCCAGTACTTC. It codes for CASLGGGSGETQYF.

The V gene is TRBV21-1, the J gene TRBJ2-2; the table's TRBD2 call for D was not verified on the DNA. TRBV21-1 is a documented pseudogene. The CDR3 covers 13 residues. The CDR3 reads CASLAGLTGELFF. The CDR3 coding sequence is TGTGCCAGCCTAGCGGGTCTCACCGGGGAGCTGTTTTTT.

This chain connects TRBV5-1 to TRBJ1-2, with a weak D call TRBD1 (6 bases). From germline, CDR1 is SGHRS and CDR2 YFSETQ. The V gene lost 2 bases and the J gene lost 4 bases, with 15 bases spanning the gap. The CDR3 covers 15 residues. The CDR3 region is CASSFEGGFSYGYTF. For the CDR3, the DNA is TGCGCCAGCAGCTTCGAGGGGGGGTTCAGCTATGGCTACACCTTC.

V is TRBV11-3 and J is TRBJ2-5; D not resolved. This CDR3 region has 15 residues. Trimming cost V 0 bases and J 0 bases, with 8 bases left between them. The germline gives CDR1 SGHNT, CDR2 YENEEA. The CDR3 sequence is CASSLEMADQETQYF. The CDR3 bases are TGTGCCAGCAGCTTAGAGATGGCGGACCAAGAGACCCAGTACTTC.

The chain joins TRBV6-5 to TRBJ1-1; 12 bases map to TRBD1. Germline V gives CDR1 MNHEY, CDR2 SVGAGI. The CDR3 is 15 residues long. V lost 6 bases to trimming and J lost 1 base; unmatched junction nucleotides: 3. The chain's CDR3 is CASRGQGAANTEAFF. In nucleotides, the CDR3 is TGTGCCAGCAGGGGACAGGGGGCCGCGAACACTGAAGCTTTCTTT.

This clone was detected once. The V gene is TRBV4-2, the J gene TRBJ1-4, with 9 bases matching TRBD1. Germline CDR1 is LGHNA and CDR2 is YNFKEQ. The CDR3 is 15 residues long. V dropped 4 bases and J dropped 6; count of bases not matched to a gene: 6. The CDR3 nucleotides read TGTGCCAGCAGCCTTGGGACAGGGTCTGATGAAAAACTGTTTTTT. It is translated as CASSLGTGSDEKLFF.

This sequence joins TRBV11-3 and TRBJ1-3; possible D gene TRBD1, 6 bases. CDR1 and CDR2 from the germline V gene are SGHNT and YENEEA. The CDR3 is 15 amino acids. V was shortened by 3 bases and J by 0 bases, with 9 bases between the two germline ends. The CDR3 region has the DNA TGTGCCAGCAGCTTGGACAGCTACTCTGGAAACACCATATATTTT. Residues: CASSLDSYSGNTIYF.